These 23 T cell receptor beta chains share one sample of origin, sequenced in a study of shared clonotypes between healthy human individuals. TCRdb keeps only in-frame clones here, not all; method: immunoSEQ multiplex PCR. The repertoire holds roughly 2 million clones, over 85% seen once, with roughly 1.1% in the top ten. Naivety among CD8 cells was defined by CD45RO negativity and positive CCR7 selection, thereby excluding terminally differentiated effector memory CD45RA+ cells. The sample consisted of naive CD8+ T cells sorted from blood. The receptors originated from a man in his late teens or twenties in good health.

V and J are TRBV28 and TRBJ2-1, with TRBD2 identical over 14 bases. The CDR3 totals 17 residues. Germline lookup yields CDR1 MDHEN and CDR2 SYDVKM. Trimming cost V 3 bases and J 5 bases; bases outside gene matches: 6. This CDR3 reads CASSFQWTSGGNNEQFF. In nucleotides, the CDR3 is TGTGCCAGCAGTTTTCAATGGACTAGCGGGGGGAACAATGAGCAGTTCTTC.

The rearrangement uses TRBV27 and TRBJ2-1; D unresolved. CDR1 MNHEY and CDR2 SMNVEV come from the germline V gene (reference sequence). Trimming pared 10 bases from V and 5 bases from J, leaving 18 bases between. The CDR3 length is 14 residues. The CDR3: CATRSGWADNEQFF. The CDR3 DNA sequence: TGTGCCACCCGCAGTGGGTGGGCGGACAATGAGCAGTTCTTC.

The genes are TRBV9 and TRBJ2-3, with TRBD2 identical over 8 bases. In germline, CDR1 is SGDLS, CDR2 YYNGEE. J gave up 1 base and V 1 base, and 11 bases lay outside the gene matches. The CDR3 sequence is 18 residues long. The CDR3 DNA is TGTGCCAGCAGCGTATTAGAGGGACTAGGGTTGGGCACAGATACGCAGTATTTT. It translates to CASSVLEGLGLGTDTQYF.

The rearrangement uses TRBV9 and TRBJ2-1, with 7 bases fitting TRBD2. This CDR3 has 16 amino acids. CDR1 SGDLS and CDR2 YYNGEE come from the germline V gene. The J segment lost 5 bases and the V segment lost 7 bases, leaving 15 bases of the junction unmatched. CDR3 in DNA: TGTGCCAGCGGAAAGTCGGGGCTAGCGGAAGACAATGAGCAGTTCTTC. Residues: CASGKSGLAEDNEQFF.

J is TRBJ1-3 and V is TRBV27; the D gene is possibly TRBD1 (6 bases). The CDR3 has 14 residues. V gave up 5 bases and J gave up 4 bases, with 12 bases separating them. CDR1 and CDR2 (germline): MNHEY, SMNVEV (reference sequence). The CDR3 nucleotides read TGTGCCAGCAGTCCCACAGGGTCCGGAAACACCATATATTTT. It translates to CASSPTGSGNTIYF.

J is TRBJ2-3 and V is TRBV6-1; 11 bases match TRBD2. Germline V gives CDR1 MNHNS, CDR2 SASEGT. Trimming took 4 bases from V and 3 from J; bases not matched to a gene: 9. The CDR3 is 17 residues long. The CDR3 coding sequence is TGTGCCAGCAGTGGGCTAGCGGGGGGTATTGTAACAGATACGCAGTATTTT. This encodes CASSGLAGGIVTDTQYF.

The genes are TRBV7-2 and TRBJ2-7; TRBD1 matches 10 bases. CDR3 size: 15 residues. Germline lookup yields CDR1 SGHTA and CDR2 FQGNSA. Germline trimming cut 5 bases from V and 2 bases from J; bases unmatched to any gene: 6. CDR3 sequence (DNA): TGTGCCAGCAGCCCCCCCGGGACAGGGGCCTACGAGCAGTACTTC. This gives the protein CASSPPGTGAYEQYF.

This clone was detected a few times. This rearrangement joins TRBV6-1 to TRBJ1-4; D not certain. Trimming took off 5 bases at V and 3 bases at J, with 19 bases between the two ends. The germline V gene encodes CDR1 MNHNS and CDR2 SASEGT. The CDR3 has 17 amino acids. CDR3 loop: CASSQDLLSAANEKLFF. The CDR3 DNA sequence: TGTGCCAGCAGTCAAGACCTCCTCTCCGCGGCTAATGAAAAACTGTTTTTT.

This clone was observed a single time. The CDR3 region is CASSRTGFLNTEAFF. Here the CDR3 DNA reads TGTGCCTCGAGTAGGACAGGGTTCTTGAACACTGAAGCTTTCTTT. The chain combines TRBV7-8 with TRBJ1-1; 8 nucleotides agree with TRBD1. Per the germline V gene, CDR1 is SGHVS and CDR2 is FQNEAQ. This CDR3 is 15 amino acids long. J lost 0 bases, V lost 11 bases, and 11 bases had no gene match. Based on the CDR3 plus reference TRBV7-8 and TRBJ1-1, the full variable domain is GAGVSQSPRYKVAKRGQDVALRCDPISGHVSLFWYQQALGQGPEFLTYFQNEAQLDKSGLPSDRFFAERPEGSVSTLKIQRTQQEDSAVYLCASSRTGFLNTEAFFGQGTRLTVV.

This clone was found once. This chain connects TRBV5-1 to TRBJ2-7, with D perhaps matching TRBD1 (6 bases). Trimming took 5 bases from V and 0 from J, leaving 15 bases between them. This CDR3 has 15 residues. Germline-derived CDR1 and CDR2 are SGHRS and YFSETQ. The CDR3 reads CASSYNRESSYEQYF. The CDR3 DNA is TGCGCCAGCAGTTACAACAGGGAGAGCTCCTACGAGCAGTACTTC.

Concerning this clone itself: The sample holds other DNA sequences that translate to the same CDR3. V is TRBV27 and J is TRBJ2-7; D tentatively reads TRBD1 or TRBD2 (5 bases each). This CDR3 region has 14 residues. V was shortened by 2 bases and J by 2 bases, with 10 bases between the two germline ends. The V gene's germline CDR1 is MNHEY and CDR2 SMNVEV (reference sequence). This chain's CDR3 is CASSLGGATYEQYF. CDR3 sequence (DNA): TGTGCCAGCAGTTTAGGGGGAGCTACCTACGAGCAGTACTTC.

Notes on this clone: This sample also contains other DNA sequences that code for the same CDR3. The CDR3 DNA reads as TGTGCCAGCAGCGCTAGCGGGGCCTACAATGAGCAGTTCTTC. It encodes CASSASGAYNEQFF. The chain employs TRBV9 and TRBJ2-1, with TRBD2 identical over 9 bases. The CDR3 is 14 amino acids. Germline CDR1 reads SGDLS; CDR2 reads YYNGEE. V was pared by 3 bases and J by 2 bases, with 0 bases of the junction left unmatched.

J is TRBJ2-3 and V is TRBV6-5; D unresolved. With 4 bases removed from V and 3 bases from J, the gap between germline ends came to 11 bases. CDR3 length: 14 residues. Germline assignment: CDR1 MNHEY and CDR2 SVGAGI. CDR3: CASSSRYVTDTQYF. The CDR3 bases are TGTGCCAGCAGTTCCCGCTATGTAACAGATACGCAGTATTTT.

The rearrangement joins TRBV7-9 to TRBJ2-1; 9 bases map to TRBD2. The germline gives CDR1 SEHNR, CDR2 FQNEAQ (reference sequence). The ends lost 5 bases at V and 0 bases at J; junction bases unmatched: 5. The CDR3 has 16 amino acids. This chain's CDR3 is CASSGPSGDSYNEQFF. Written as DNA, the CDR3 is TGTGCCAGCAGCGGTCCTAGCGGGGACTCCTACAATGAGCAGTTCTTC.

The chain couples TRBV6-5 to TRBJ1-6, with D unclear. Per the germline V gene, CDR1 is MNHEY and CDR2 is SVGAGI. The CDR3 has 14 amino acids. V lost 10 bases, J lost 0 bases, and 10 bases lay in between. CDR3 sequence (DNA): TGTGCCACCGGGCTGAGCTCCTATAATTCACCCCTCCACTTT. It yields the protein CATGLSSYNSPLHF.

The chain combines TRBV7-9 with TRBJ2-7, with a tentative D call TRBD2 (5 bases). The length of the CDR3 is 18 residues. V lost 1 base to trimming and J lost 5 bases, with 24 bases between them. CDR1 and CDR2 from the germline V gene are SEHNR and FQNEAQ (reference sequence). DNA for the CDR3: TGTGCCAGCAGCTTAGGAGAGAATGTGACTGCCTTCGGGGACGAGCAGTACTTC. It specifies CASSLGENVTAFGDEQYF.

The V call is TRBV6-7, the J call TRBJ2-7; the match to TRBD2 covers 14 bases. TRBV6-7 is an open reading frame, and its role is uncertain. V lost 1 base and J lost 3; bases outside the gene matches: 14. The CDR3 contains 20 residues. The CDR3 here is CASSYCETSGRVPGNYEQYF. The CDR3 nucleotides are TGTGCCAGCAGTTACTGCGAGACTAGCGGGAGGGTTCCAGGCAACTACGAGCAGTACTTC.

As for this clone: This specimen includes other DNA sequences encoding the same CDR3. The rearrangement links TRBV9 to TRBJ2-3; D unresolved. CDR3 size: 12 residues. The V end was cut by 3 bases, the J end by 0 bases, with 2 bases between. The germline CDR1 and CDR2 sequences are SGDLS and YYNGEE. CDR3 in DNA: TGTGCCAGCAGCGCCAGCACAGATACGCAGTATTTT. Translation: CASSASTDTQYF.

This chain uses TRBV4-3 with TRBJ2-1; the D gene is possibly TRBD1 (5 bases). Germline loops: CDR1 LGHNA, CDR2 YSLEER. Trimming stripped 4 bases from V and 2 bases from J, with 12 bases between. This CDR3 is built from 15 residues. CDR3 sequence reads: CASSRGRGPYNEQFF. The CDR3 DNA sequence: TGCGCCAGCAGCCGAGGAAGGGGCCCCTACAATGAGCAGTTCTTC.

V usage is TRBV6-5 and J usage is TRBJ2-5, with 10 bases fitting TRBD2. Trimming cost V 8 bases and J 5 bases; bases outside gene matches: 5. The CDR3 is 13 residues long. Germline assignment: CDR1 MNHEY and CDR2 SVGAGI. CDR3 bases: TGTGCCAGCGGATATAGCGGGGGGGAGACCCAGTACTTC. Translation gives CASGYSGGETQYF.

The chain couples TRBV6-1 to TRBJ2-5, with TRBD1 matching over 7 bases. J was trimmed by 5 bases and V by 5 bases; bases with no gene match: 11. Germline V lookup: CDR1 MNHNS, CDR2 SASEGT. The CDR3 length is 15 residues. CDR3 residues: CASSRTGVGAETQYF. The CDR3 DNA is TGTGCCAGCAGTCGAACAGGGGTGGGTGCTGAGACCCAGTACTTC.

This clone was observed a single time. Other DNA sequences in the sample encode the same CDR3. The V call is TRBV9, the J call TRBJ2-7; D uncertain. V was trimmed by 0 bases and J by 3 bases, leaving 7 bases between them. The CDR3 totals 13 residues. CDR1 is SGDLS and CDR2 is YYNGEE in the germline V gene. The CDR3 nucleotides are TGTGCCAGCAGCGTAGCCGACGGCTACGAGCAGTACTTC. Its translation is CASSVADGYEQYF.

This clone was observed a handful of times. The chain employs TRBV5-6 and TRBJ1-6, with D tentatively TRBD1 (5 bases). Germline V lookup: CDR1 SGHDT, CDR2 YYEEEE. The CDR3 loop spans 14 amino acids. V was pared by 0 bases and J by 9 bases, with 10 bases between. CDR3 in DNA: TGTGCCAGCAGCTTGGCGGGGGTTAGTTCACCCCTCCACTTT. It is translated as CASSLAGVSSPLHF.